This TCR beta chain comes out of a study of T cell responses to AZD1222 COVID-19 vaccine. Study-level points and caveats: Dominant CD4 TCR responses targeted spike regions 160-218 and 743-854. Clonal diversity was possibly underestimated, and the donors were mostly white British, with more females.

Worth noting for this clone: Its target is not known.

The CDR3 consists of 19 residues. V lost 4 bases and J 7 bases, leaving 26 bases between the germline ends. Germline CDR1 and CDR2: MGHRA and YSYEKL. Sequenced by immunoSEQ multiplex PCR; TCRdb stores in-frame clones only, minus some. This sample has some 130,000 clones, with about 91% found just once. The receptor comes from an adult who received the AZD1222 COVID-19 vaccine. The specimen was peripheral blood, collected 28 days after the second AZD1222 dose. This chain uses TRBV4-1 with TRBJ1-6, with D unclear. The CDR3 nucleotides are TGCGCCAGCAGCCGAGTAGGGCAGTTTTATAATTTGGGGAATTCACCCCTCCACTTT. The encoded protein is CASSRVGQFYNLGNSPLHF.